The entry below describes one T cell receptor (beta chain). The sample is drawn from a study of human T cells and chemical hapten exposure. Time point described: pre-sensitization, week 0. Regarding treatment: therapeutic diphenylcyclopropenone sensitization with weekly scalp DPC. MiXCR, run by TCRdb on the RACE reads, gives a single entry per CDR3 protein. The sample records fewer than 300,000 distinct CDR3 sequences, 7.5% to 10% being singletons. The CDR3 loop spans 16 amino acids. Germline CDR1 is ENHRY and CDR2 is SYGVKD. Trimming took 3 bases from V and 9 from J, leaving 21 bases between them. Source: whole blood, taken in connection with sensitization to the hapten diphenylcyclopropenone (DPC). The V call is TRBV10-3, the J call TRBJ2-1; tentatively, D is TRBD2 (6 bases). This receptor was identified in a woman aged 40 to 50 with alopecia areata. Some clones in this sample may be carry-over from other donors' samples. The chain's CDR3 is CAISDFASTMGGEQFF. Here the CDR3 DNA reads TGTGCCATCAGTGATTTTGCTAGCACAATGGGGGGTGAGCAGTTCTTC.